Listed below are T cell receptor beta chains from one sample, sequenced in a study of CD8+ T cells in alopecia areata. The data were produced by immunoSEQ multiplex PCR, yet TCRdb's version contains in-frame clones alone and is incomplete. The sample includes hundreds of thousands of clones, around three fifths seen only once; the top ten take around 0.92%. The starting material was CD4+ T cells sorted from blood, obtained at week 52, from a patient treated with tofacitinib. These receptors all come from a human donor with alopecia areata. The CDR3 runs from the conserved cysteine through the conserved F or W. The order of the fields is D gene, V gene, clone size, J gene, CDR3 DNA, CDR3 protein. D genes are given only for firm matches. Clone size is not always given. Where it is, it says once, few, many or a class for expanded clones.

NA	TRBV25-1	NA	TRBJ1-4	TGTGCCAGCAGTGAATACAGGGAGAATGAAAAACTGTTTTTT	CASSEYRENEKLFF
NA	TRBV29-1	NA	TRBJ1-2	TGCAGCGTTGACTGGGGGGCAGGAAACTATGGCTACACCTTC	CSVDWGAGNYGYTF
NA	TRBV6-6	NA	TRBJ2-2	TGTGCCAGCAGCTCCCTCCTCCGGGGGACCGGGGAGCTGTTTTTT	CASSSLLRGTGELFF
TRBD2	TRBV5-1	NA	TRBJ2-5	TGCGCCAGCAGCCTAGCGGGGAGGTCGGGAGAGACCCAGTACTTC	CASSLAGRSGETQYF
NA	TRBV7-9	few	TRBJ2-5	TGTGCCAGCAGGCCGACAGGAGGAGAGACCCAGTACTTC	CASRPTGGETQYF
NA	TRBV6-5	NA	TRBJ2-7	TGTGCCAGCGGGACCGCCAGTAGTTACGAGCAGTACTTC	CASGTASSYEQYF
NA	TRBV30	NA	TRBJ2-7	TGTGCCTGGAGTGGTAGGACTCTTACTAGGTCCTACGAGCAGTACTTC	CAWSGRTLTRSYEQYF
NA	TRBV6-1	once	TRBJ2-7	TGTGCCAGCAGTGAAGCAGCGAACTACGAGCAGTACTTC	CASSEAANYEQYF
NA	TRBV5-1	NA	TRBJ2-6	TGCGCCAGCAGCTTGTCCCCCTCCTCTGGGGCCAACGTCCTGACTTTC	CASSLSPSSGANVLTF
TRBD1	TRBV2	NA	TRBJ1-5	TGTGCCAGCAGTGGGACAGGGAAAGCTACCCAGCATTTT	CASSGTGKATQHF
NA	TRBV29-1	NA	TRBJ1-1	TGCAGCGTTGAACGTCGTGAAGCTTTCTTT	CSVERREAFF
TRBD1	TRBV5-1	NA	TRBJ1-6	TGCGCCAGCAGCCTACAGGGGGCACGCCGGTCACCCCTCCACTTT	CASSLQGARRSPLHF
TRBD1	TRBV7-8	once	TRBJ2-1	TGTGCCAGCAGAGAACGGGACAGGGAAGGTGAGCAGTTCTTC	CASRERDREGEQFF
TRBD2	TRBV18	NA	TRBJ2-5	TGTGCCAGCTCAAGGGGACTAGCGGGGCAAGAGACCCAGTACTTC	CASSRGLAGQETQYF
TRBD1	TRBV29-1	few	TRBJ2-5	TGCAGCGTTACGGACAGGGGGCAAGAGACCCAGTACTTC	CSVTDRGQETQYF
NA	TRBV5-1	NA	TRBJ2-7	TGCGCCAGCAGCTTGGTGGGTGGATACTACGAGCAGTACTTC	CASSLVGGYYEQYF
TRBD2	TRBV18	few	TRBJ2-3	TGTGCCAGCTCACCACTGAGCGGGGGCCCCGGGGATACGCAGTATTTT	CASSPLSGGPGDTQYF
TRBD1	TRBV30	NA	TRBJ1-4	TGTGCCTGGAGCAACAGGGGGCACCGTAATGAAAAACTGTTTTTT	CAWSNRGHRNEKLFF
NA	TRBV11-3	NA	TRBJ2-5	TGTGCCAGCAGCGACGGCACAGAGACCCAGTACTTC	CASSDGTETQYF
TRBD1	TRBV5-1	few	TRBJ2-1	TGCGCCAGCAGCCCCGGGGACAGCTACAATGAGCAGTTCTTC	CASSPGDSYNEQFF
NA	TRBV7-9	few	TRBJ1-5	TGTGCCAGCAGCTTAGAAGGGGGAACACAGCCCCAGCATTTT	CASSLEGGTQPQHF
NA	TRBV5-6	NA	TRBJ2-4	TGTGCCAGCAGCTTCAGGGTCTCGCTAGCCAAAAACATTCAGTACTTC	CASSFRVSLAKNIQYF
TRBD1	TRBV7-9	NA	TRBJ1-2	TGTGCCAGCAGCTTATATCAGGGGGATGGCTACACCTTC	CASSLYQGDGYTF
NA	TRBV9	NA	TRBJ2-7	TGTGCCAGCAGCGTAGGGGTCCTCTCCTACGAGCAGTACTTC	CASSVGVLSYEQYF
NA	TRBV30	NA	TRBJ2-5	TGTGCCTGGAGTGTAGACCAAGAGACCCAGTACTTC	CAWSVDQETQYF
NA	TRBV27	NA	TRBJ2-4	TGTGCCAGCAGTTCCGGCCAGGGGGCCAAAAACATTCAGTACTTC	CASSSGQGAKNIQYF
NA	TRBV30	once	TRBJ1-6	TGTGCCTGGAGGGGGGACCAAGGTTTAGGTTCACCCCTCCACTTT	CAWRGDQGLGSPLHF
NA	TRBV7-9	NA	TRBJ1-1	TGTGCCAGCAGCTCTGGACGGGGAGGGAACACTGAAGCTTTCTTT	CASSSGRGGNTEAFF
NA	TRBV9	NA	TRBJ2-5	TGTGCCAGCAGCGTAGAAGGGGGGACGACCCAGTACTTC	CASSVEGGTTQYF
NA	TRBV2	once	TRBJ2-1	TGTGCCAGCAGGGTATACAATGAGCAGTTCTTC	CASRVYNEQFF
TRBD1	TRBV2	NA	TRBJ1-1	TGTGCCAGCAGTGAGGACAGGGGGCGAACTGAAGCTTTCTTT	CASSEDRGRTEAFF
TRBD2	TRBV2	NA	TRBJ2-7	TGTGCCAGCCGCAGGGAGGCGGGGGGGACCTACGAGCAGTACTTC	CASRREAGGTYEQYF
NA	TRBV5-1	NA	TRBJ2-6	TGCGCCAGCAGCTTGGAGGGAGGTCGCTCTGGGGCCAACGTCCTGACTTTC	CASSLEGGRSGANVLTF
NA	TRBV30	NA	TRBJ1-2	TGTGCCTGGAGTGTCACGAACTATGGCTACACCTTC	CAWSVTNYGYTF
NA	TRBV29-1	NA	TRBJ2-5	TGCAGCGTTGGCGCACTTATTTACCAAGAGACCCAGTACTTC	CSVGALIYQETQYF
NA	TRBV7-2	once	TRBJ1-5	TGTGCCAGCAGCTCTGTTGGCAGCAATCAGCCCCAGCATTTT	CASSSVGSNQPQHF